This paragraph covers one T cell receptor beta chain sequence. What it recognizes is unknown. The PCR used 60 Vbeta and 13 Jbeta primers. Only in-frame clones appear in the TCRdb table, and some are missing; sequencing was by immunoSEQ multiplex PCR. The repertoire holds 140,000 or so clones, 78% seen once, with just under 3% in the top ten. This sample is drawn from a study of cytomegalovirus exposure and HLA in healthy donors. Study-level points and caveats: The authors enumerated under 200 TCR beta chains as linked to cytomegalovirus. Prediction of most subjects' HLA-A and HLA-B alleles by TCR beta sequences was reportedly accurate.

There are 16 residues in the CDR3. With V trimmed by 1 base and J by 7 bases, 9 bases remained unmatched. Germline V lookup: CDR1 SNHLY, CDR2 FYNNEI. What was sequenced was PBMCs. The origin of this receptor is a female donor in good health and CMV-seronegative. This rearrangement joins TRBV2 to TRBJ2-1; 8 bases agree with TRBD2. The DNA for the CDR3 is TGTGCCAGCAGTGAAGTGGTAACTAGCGGAGCTAATGAGCAGTTCTTC. This codes for CASSEVVTSGANEQFF.